This T cell receptor (beta chain) was identified during a study of cytomegalovirus exposure and HLA in healthy donors. Researchers ran the PCR with 60 Vbeta and 13 Jbeta primers. Assay: immunoSEQ multiplex PCR; the TCRdb copy retains only in-frame clones and omits some. The sample lists roughly 220,000 clones; 70% to 80% were seen once. Per the germline V gene, CDR1 is MNHEY and CDR2 is SMNVEV (reference sequence). The CDR3 has 14 amino acids. J gave up 12 bases and V 3 bases, and 6 bases lay outside the gene matches. As concerns this clone: Its specificity is not known.

General study results and limits: Sequencing depth roughly uniform across donors was assumed in presence/absence analyses. Within the data, a cluster of highly shared sequence variants was likely a sequencing artifact.

The chain carries TRBV27 and TRBJ2-1; 12 nucleotides match TRBD2. Material for sequencing was PBMCs. The clonotype was recovered from a woman under 40 in good health and CMV-seronegative. The CDR3 DNA sequence: TGTGCCAGCAGTTTTGGACTAGCGGGATGGGTGCAGTTCTTC. As protein: CASSFGLAGWVQFF.